These 6 T cell receptor beta chains originate from one sample sequenced in a study of monozygotic twins with inflammatory bowel disease. TCRdb derives one entry per CDR3 protein from the 5' RACE reads, leaving out DNA. The sample totals approximately 400,000 distinct CDR3 sequences; its top ten clones hold less than 2.5%. Sequenced input: blood. The receptors originated from a human donor with ulcerative colitis or Crohn's disease, or a healthy co-twin of an affected twin (not recorded which).

The CDR3: CSASVGGLPPETQYF. V gene TRBV20-1 combines with J gene TRBJ2-5; there is no DNA to check the TCRdb D call of TRBD1. Germline V CDR1 and CDR2: DFQATT, SNEGSKA (reference sequence). CDR3 size: 15 residues.

The chain has TRBV27 and TRBJ1-2; TCRdb designates TRBD1, a call that cannot be tested without DNA. The germline gives CDR1 MNHEY, CDR2 SMNVEV (reference sequence). The CDR3 loop spans 13 amino acids. This CDR3 reads CASTTGASGGYTF.

This chain connects TRBV25-1 to TRBJ2-2; lacking DNA, the TRBD2 call made by TCRdb goes unchecked. Per germline, CDR1 MGHDK and CDR2 SYGVNS. This CDR3 has 16 amino acids. CDR3 residues: CASRSPSGGNTGELFF. Full variable domain (outside the CDR3, taken from reference TRBV25-1 and TRBJ2-2): EADIYQTPRYLVIGTGKKITLECSQTMGHDKMYWYQQDPGMELHLIHYSYGVNSTEKGDLSSESTVSRIRTEHFPLTLESARPSHTSQYLCASRSPSGGNTGELFFGEGSRLTVL.

CDR3 in amino acids: CASSYPRGATANYGYTF. The gene calls are TRBV6-2 or TRBV6-3 and TRBJ1-2. This CDR3 is 17 amino acids long. Germline V lookup: CDR1 MNHEY, CDR2 SVGEGT.

J is TRBJ2-2 and V is TRBV5-1. The CDR3 is 11 amino acids. CDR1 and CDR2 (germline): SGHRS, YFSETQ. The chain's CDR3 is CASSSTGELFF.

The rearrangement uses TRBV20-1 and TRBJ2-1; TCRdb gives TRBD2 as the D gene, but with no DNA this cannot be confirmed. Germline values: CDR1 DFQATT, CDR2 SNEGSKA (reference sequence). The CDR3 runs 17 residues. CDR3: CSAIKLAGGLPNNEQFF.